What follows describes a single T cell receptor (beta chain). This entry comes from a study of blood T cell repertoires in COVID-19. Clones were read by immunoSEQ multiplex PCR, and TCRdb kept only the in-frame ones, dropping some. The table has approximately 120,000 clones, about 90% seen once; the top ten hold about 1.9%. This CDR3 contains 16 residues. The germline V gene encodes CDR1 SGHTA and CDR2 FQGNSA. V dropped 5 bases and J dropped 3; count of bases not matched to a gene: 5. The sequence was obtained from a man aged 50-59 years with COVID-19, enrolled during active disease. V and J are TRBV7-2 and TRBJ1-4, with TRBD1 matching 11 bases. Sequences were obtained from peripheral blood. The CDR3 loop is CASSKEDRGPNEKLFF. CDR3 DNA: TGTGCCAGCAGCAAAGAGGACAGGGGGCCTAATGAAAAACTGTTTTTT.